Following are 22 T cell receptor beta chains from one sample sequenced in a study of shared clonotypes between healthy human individuals. TCRdb's copy holds only in-frame clones and misses some; the assay was immunoSEQ multiplex PCR. The data show 950,000 to 1,200,000 clones, with 60% to 80% seen just once and 0.89% held by the top ten. Source material: memory CD4+ T cells from PBMCs. Noted subset: CD45RA-negative fraction. Receptors were obtained from a man between 18 and 35 years old in good health. Some clones in this sample may be carry-over from other donors' samples.

The J gene is TRBJ1-1, the V gene TRBV5-5; D uncertain. Germline V CDR1 and CDR2: SGHKS, YYEKEE (reference sequence). Deletions cut 3 bases from V and 4 bases from J, with 10 bases between. The CDR3 sequence is 13 residues long. CDR3 loop: CASSSWLPTEAFF. The CDR3 nucleotides are TGTGCCAGCAGCTCTTGGCTTCCCACTGAAGCTTTCTTT.

This clone came up once. The gene calls are TRBV18 and TRBJ1-1; no clear D gene. The CDR3 is 14 residues long. The germline CDR1 and CDR2 sequences are KGHSH and LQKENI. V was shortened by 0 bases and J by 5 bases, with 10 bases between the two germline ends. CDR3 coding DNA: TGTGCCAGCTCACCACCGGCGGGGTTGACTGAAGCTTTCTTT. Translating it yields CASSPPAGLTEAFF.

CDR3 in amino acids: CASSTRNQPQHF. Written as DNA, the CDR3 is TGTGCCAGCAGCACTCGCAATCAGCCCCAGCATTTT. The V and J genes are TRBV13 and TRBJ1-5; no clear D gene. The germline V gene has CDR1 PRHDT and CDR2 FYEKMQ (reference sequence). Trimming removed 5 bases from V and 2 bases from J, with 4 bases in between. This CDR3 is built from 12 residues.

The chain employs TRBV5-1 and TRBJ1-1, with D possibly matching TRBD1 (5 bases). The V and J ends lost 2 bases and 5 bases respectively, with 13 bases between them. The germline V gene encodes CDR1 SGHRS and CDR2 YFSETQ. The CDR3 totals 14 residues. The CDR3 region has the DNA TGCGCCAGCAGCTTCCAGGGTGGAGGTACTGAAGCTTTCTTT. It translates to CASSFQGGGTEAFF.

The chain links TRBV19 to TRBJ2-5; 10 nucleotides match TRBD2. Germline CDR1 LNHDA, CDR2 SQIVND (reference sequence). V shed 2 bases, J shed 5 bases, and the junction held 5 bases outside the gene matches. The length of the CDR3 is 15 residues. The CDR3 coding sequence is TGTGCCAGTAGTATATCTAGCGGGAGTTTGGAGACCCAGTACTTC. Its protein is CASSISSGSLETQYF.

V usage is TRBV5-8 and J usage is TRBJ1-1; tentatively, D is TRBD1 (5 bases). V lost 6 bases, J lost 4 bases, and 16 bases lay in between. Germline V lookup: CDR1 SGHTS, CDR2 YDEGEE. This CDR3 comprises 14 residues. Here the CDR3 reads CASTKRGGATEAFF. CDR3 sequence (DNA): TGTGCCAGCACGAAACGGGGGGGTGCCACTGAAGCTTTCTTT.

This chain joins TRBV2 and TRBJ2-1; D may be TRBD2 (7 bases). Germline CDR1 and CDR2: SNHLY and FYNNEI. The V and J ends lost 8 bases and 7 bases respectively, with 21 bases between them. The length of the CDR3 is 15 residues. The CDR3 loop reads CASSGPGGRRNEQFF. The CDR3 DNA sequence: TGTGCCAGCTCAGGTCCCGGGGGGCGGAGGAATGAGCAGTTCTTC.

This clone has just a few counts. The chain joins TRBV2 to TRBJ2-7; 8 positions agree with TRBD2. Germline CDR1 and CDR2: SNHLY and FYNNEI. J was trimmed by 0 bases and V by 4 bases; bases with no gene match: 5. The CDR3 totals 15 residues. The CDR3 protein is CASSGLSGSSYEQYF. CDR3 nucleotides: TGTGCCAGCAGTGGACTAAGCGGGAGCTCCTACGAGCAGTACTTC.

The CDR3 loop reads CASSGTSGSVLQETQYF. The CDR3 region has the DNA TGTGCCAGCAGTGGGACTAGCGGGAGTGTCCTACAAGAGACCCAGTACTTC. V and J are TRBV25-1 and TRBJ2-5, with 13 bases aligning to TRBD2. Germline assignment: CDR1 MGHDK and CDR2 SYGVNS. V gave up 4 bases and J gave up 2 bases; unmatched junction bases: 7. The CDR3 totals 17 residues.

The V gene is TRBV7-6, the J gene TRBJ2-7, with TRBD2 matching over 10 bases. V trimming: 5 bases; J trimming: 4 bases; junction bases outside the gene matches: 5. The CDR3 consists of 14 residues. Germline CDR1 and CDR2: SGHVS and FNYEAQ. CDR3 in amino acids: CASSPSGRGYEQYF. In DNA, the CDR3 is TGTGCCAGCAGCCCCAGCGGGAGGGGATACGAGCAGTACTTC.

The rearrangement links TRBV20-1 to TRBJ1-2; D uncertain. The length of the CDR3 is 11 residues. The V end was cut by 6 bases, the J end by 7 bases, with 12 bases between. The germline CDR1 and CDR2 sequences are DFQATT and SNEGSKA (reference sequence). The CDR3, as DNA: TGCAGTGCCTACCGACCACCTGGCTACACCTTC. It translates to CSAYRPPGYTF.

The CDR3 reads CASSLKIGGKAFF. The CDR3 DNA sequence: TGTGCCAGCAGCTTAAAGATAGGCGGAAAAGCTTTCTTT. The rearrangement links TRBV7-8 to TRBJ1-1; D uncertain. The CDR3 consists of 13 residues. The V gene lost 2 bases and the J gene lost 9 bases, with 13 bases spanning the gap. CDR1 SGHVS and CDR2 FQNEAQ come from the germline V gene.

This chain links TRBV27 with TRBJ2-2, with D maybe TRBD1 (6 bases). The CDR3 is 15 amino acids. V was shortened by 2 bases and J by 6 bases, with 13 bases between the two germline ends. Germline CDR1 MNHEY, CDR2 SMNVEV (reference sequence). The CDR3 loop is CASSLSLQGAGELFF. The CDR3 DNA reads as TGTGCCAGCAGTTTAAGCCTACAGGGCGCCGGGGAGCTGTTTTTT.

This clone showed up many times. The chain recombines TRBV7-9 with TRBJ2-3, with 8 bases matching TRBD2. The V gene's germline CDR1 is SEHNR and CDR2 FQNEAQ (reference sequence). V shed 5 bases, J shed 5 bases, and the junction held 15 bases outside the gene matches. The CDR3 sequence is 17 residues long. As DNA, the CDR3 is TGTGCCAGCAGCCCCCGGCGGGGCGGGAGGCCGGTAGATACGCAGTATTTT. This sequence encodes CASSPRRGGRPVDTQYF.

To note about this clone: One junction end does not reproduce the germline sequence, and a read error may be involved. The J gene is TRBJ2-5, the V gene TRBV7-2; D is possibly TRBD2 (5 bases). Germline lookup yields CDR1 SGHTA and CDR2 FQGNSA. The CDR3 covers 17 residues. The DNA of the CDR3 is TGCGCCAGCAGCTTAGCCTCCGGGATCCAGTACAAAGAGACCCAGTACTTC. Its protein is CASSLASGIQYKETQYF.

In its sample, this clone was seen a few times. J is TRBJ2-2 and V is TRBV11-3; TRBD2 matches 7 bases. The trim removed 1 base at V and 4 bases at J, leaving 3 bases unmatched. Germline assignment: CDR1 SGHNT and CDR2 YENEEA. This CDR3 is 15 amino acids long. CDR3 in DNA: TGTGCCAGCAGCTTAGTTGGGGAGGGCACCGGGGAGCTGTTTTTT. Translating gives CASSLVGEGTGELFF. Together with reference TRBV11-3 and TRBJ2-2, the CDR3 gives the full variable domain: EAGVVQSPRYKIIEKKQPVAFWCNPISGHNTLYWYLQNLGQGPELLIRYENEEAVDDSQLPKDRFSAERLKGVDSTLKIQPAELGDSAVYLCASSLVGEGTGELFFGEGSRLTVL.

This chain joins TRBV5-1 and TRBJ2-5; D is perhaps TRBD1 (6 bases). This CDR3 comprises 14 residues. The germline V gene encodes CDR1 SGHRS and CDR2 YFSETQ. Deletions cut 4 bases from V and 1 base from J, with 11 bases between. The CDR3 coding sequence is TGCGCCAGCAGCGGGGGCCTTTCCCAAGAGACCCAGTACTTC. As protein: CASSGGLSQETQYF.

The J gene is TRBJ2-7, the V gene TRBV30; D may be TRBD1 or TRBD2 (5 bases each). This CDR3 spans 11 amino acids. The germline V gene has CDR1 GTSNPN and CDR2 SVGIG (reference sequence). Trimming removed 4 bases from V and 7 bases from J, with 11 bases in between. The CDR3 sequence: CAWTSREEQYF. The CDR3 coding sequence is TGTGCCTGGACTAGCAGGGAAGAGCAGTACTTC.

This chain uses TRBV7-2 with TRBJ1-5; D is possibly TRBD1 (5 bases). Germline V lookup: CDR1 SGHTA, CDR2 FQGNSA. V dropped 7 bases and J dropped 0 bases, with 10 bases sitting between them. The CDR3 is 14 amino acids. The CDR3 coding sequence is TGTGCCAGCATGCGGGACCATAGCAATCAGCCCCAGCATTTT. It encodes CASMRDHSNQPQHF.

The rearrangement links TRBV19 to TRBJ1-4; a possible D gene is TRBD1 (5 bases). V was shortened by 2 bases and J by 6 bases, with 13 bases between the two germline ends. This CDR3 has 15 amino acids. Germline loops: CDR1 LNHDA, CDR2 SQIVND (reference sequence). This chain's CDR3 is CASSIPRAGDEKLFF. The DNA of the CDR3 is TGTGCCAGTAGTATACCCAGGGCCGGGGATGAAAAACTGTTTTTT.

This clone was found a few times. This chain uses TRBV7-6 with TRBJ2-7; TRBD1 aligns across 8 bases. Looked up from germline, CDR1 is SGHVS and CDR2 is FNYEAQ. The V segment lost 5 bases and the J segment 5 bases; nucleotides outside the gene matches: 8. This CDR3 has 14 residues. As DNA, the CDR3 is TGTGCCAGCAGCCCATGGACAGGGAGAAACGAGCAGTACTTC. It is translated as CASSPWTGRNEQYF.

The rearrangement uses TRBV11-2 and TRBJ1-2; D is unclear. This CDR3 spans 16 amino acids. The V end lost 5 bases, the J end lost 4 bases, and 20 bases lay between the germline ends. CDR1 and CDR2 (germline): SGHAT, FQNNGV. CDR3 protein: CASSPVAGSGFYGYTF. The CDR3 DNA sequence: TGTGCCAGCAGCCCCGTGGCGGGTTCAGGCTTCTATGGCTACACCTTC.